A single sample is the source of the 28 T cell receptor beta chains below, sequenced in a study of OX40 agonist ivuxolimab in advanced cancers. TCRdb's copy holds only in-frame clones and misses some; the assay was immunoSEQ multiplex PCR. In the table there are tens of thousands of clones, approximately 85% of which are singletons. This specimen was CD4+ or CD8+ T cells sorted from blood, taken in a trial of the OX40 agonist ivuxolimab. These receptors originate from an adult with an advanced solid tumor such as melanoma, head and neck, liver or kidney cancer.

The chain joins TRBV13 to TRBJ2-3; D gene ambiguous. This CDR3 is built from 12 residues. Germline V gene sequence: CDR1 PRHDT, CDR2 FYEKMQ (reference sequence). Trimming took off 0 bases at V and 8 bases at J, with 6 bases between the two ends. This CDR3 reads CASSLGPSTQYF. Here the CDR3 DNA reads TGTGCCAGCAGCTTAGGCCCGAGTACGCAGTATTTT.

As for this clone: This sample includes further DNA sequences coding for the same CDR3. The chain is built from TRBV19 and TRBJ2-2; D may be TRBD2 (5 bases). V gave up 9 bases and J gave up 6 bases, with 11 bases separating them. The CDR3 runs to 12 residues. Per the germline V gene, CDR1 is LNHDA and CDR2 is SQIVND (reference sequence). The DNA of the CDR3 is TGTGCCAGCAGACTCGGGGCCGGGGAGCTGTTTTTT. Protein product: CASRLGAGELFF. Supplemented by reference TRBV19 and TRBJ2-2, the full variable domain reads DGGITQSPKYLFRKEGQNVTLSCEQNLNHDAMYWYRQDPGQGLRLIYYSQIVNDFQKGDIAEGYSVSREKKESFPLTVTSAQKNPTAFYLCASRLGAGELFFGEGSRLTVL.

This clone was recorded once. This rearrangement joins TRBV9 to TRBJ2-7; no firm D call. The V and J ends lost 0 bases and 3 bases respectively, with 7 bases between them. Germline V gives CDR1 SGDLS, CDR2 YYNGEE. This CDR3 spans 13 amino acids. CDR3 nucleotides: TGTGCCAGCAGCGTAGACGAGTTCTACGAGCAGTACTTC. As protein: CASSVDEFYEQYF.

This rearrangement joins TRBV29-1 to TRBJ1-1; D gene uncertain. V was shortened by 2 bases and J by 10 bases, with 23 bases between the two germline ends. CDR1 and CDR2 from the germline V gene are SQVTM and ANQGSEA. CDR3 length: 15 residues. CDR3: CSVEPSMVEIAGAFF. The DNA for the CDR3 is TGCAGCGTTGAACCGTCGATGGTCGAAATCGCTGGAGCTTTCTTT.

The chain links TRBV27 to TRBJ2-7; unclear D gene. The CDR3 sequence is 12 residues long. The V gene's germline CDR1 is MNHEY and CDR2 SMNVEV (reference sequence). The V gene lost 5 bases and the J gene lost 3 bases, with 8 bases spanning the gap. CDR3 region: CASSAGVYEQYF. The CDR3 DNA is TGTGCCAGCAGTGCCGGTGTCTACGAGCAGTACTTC.

V usage is TRBV9 and J usage is TRBJ2-2; TRBD2 matches 10 bases. V lost 0 bases and J lost 1; bases outside the gene matches: 12. The CDR3 spans 20 residues. CDR1 and CDR2 from the germline V gene are SGDLS and YYNGEE. The chain's CDR3 is CASSVELAGLQSENTGELFF. CDR3 DNA: TGTGCCAGCAGCGTAGAACTAGCGGGACTTCAAAGCGAGAACACCGGGGAGCTGTTTTTT.

This chain joins TRBV6-6 and TRBJ2-7; 7 nucleotides align to TRBD1. Trimming took 5 bases from V and 1 from J; bases not matched to a gene: 8. Germline V gene sequence: CDR1 MNHNY, CDR2 SVGAGI (reference sequence). The CDR3 consists of 15 residues. CDR3 bases: TGTGCCAGCAGTGCCTCTGGGACAGAATCCTACGAGCAGTACTTC. Amino acids: CASSASGTESYEQYF.

The genes are TRBV5-1 and TRBJ2-7, with 10 bases fitting TRBD2. Germline V gene data show CDR1 as SGHRS and CDR2 as YFSETQ. Unmatched junction bases numbered 8, after V lost 8 bases and J lost 0 bases. The CDR3 length is 15 residues. In DNA, the CDR3 is TGCGCCAGAGAGAGTAGCGGGAGGAGCTCCTACGAGCAGTACTTC. Translating gives CARESSGRSSYEQYF.

The gene calls are TRBV5-1 and TRBJ1-2; D not certain. The V and J ends lost 5 bases and 8 bases respectively, with 19 bases between them. CDR1 is SGHRS, CDR2 YFSETQ, per germline. This CDR3 is 14 amino acids long. Here the CDR3 reads CASRRDDISIGYTF. The CDR3 DNA is TGCGCCAGCAGGCGAGACGACATATCGATCGGCTACACCTTC.

Here the CDR3 DNA reads TGTGCCAGCAGCCCTCAGGGTGAGGCTTTCTTT. This sequence encodes CASSPQGEAFF. The chain joins TRBV11-2 to TRBJ1-1, with TRBD1 as a possible D gene (5 bases). CDR1 and CDR2 from the germline V gene are SGHAT and FQNNGV. Trimming removed 5 bases from V and 11 bases from J, with 12 bases in between. The CDR3 spans 11 residues.

The V and J genes are TRBV6-6 and TRBJ1-2; weak D call: TRBD1 (6 bases). The germline V gene has CDR1 MNHNY and CDR2 SVGAGI (reference sequence). The CDR3 extends over 15 amino acids. V lost 5 bases and J 7 bases, leaving 20 bases between the germline ends. The CDR3 region is CASSPSTGPAFGYTF. The CDR3 DNA is TGTGCCAGCAGTCCTTCAACAGGGCCGGCATTTGGCTACACCTTC.

Relative to its sample, this clone is large. The chain combines TRBV20-1 with TRBJ1-1; D call uncertain. This CDR3 is 11 amino acids long. Germline assignment: CDR1 DFQATT and CDR2 SNEGSKA (reference sequence). Between the trimmed V and J ends, which lost 5 bases and 10 bases, there was a span of 14 bases. CDR3 amino acids: CSALIWWLAFF. The CDR3 region has the DNA TGCAGTGCTCTAATCTGGTGGCTAGCTTTCTTT.

This sequence joins TRBV5-1 and TRBJ2-1, with TRBD2 matching 8 bases. In germline, CDR1 is SGHRS, CDR2 YFSETQ. The CDR3 has 16 amino acids. V shed 0 bases and J 5 bases; nucleotides not matched to a gene: 7. CDR3 sequence: CASSLGLAGPDNEQFF. CDR3 sequence (DNA): TGCGCCAGCAGCTTGGGCCTAGCGGGCCCCGACAATGAGCAGTTCTTC.

The chain has TRBV5-4 and TRBJ2-5; D is possibly TRBD2 (6 bases). Germline CDR1 SGHNT, CDR2 YYREEE (reference sequence). Deletions cut 4 bases from V and 5 bases from J, with 24 bases between. This CDR3 region has 17 residues. The CDR3 DNA reads as TGTGCCAGCAGCCCGTGGGGGGAGAGGGGCTTGAGGGAGACCCAGTACTTC. Its protein is CASSPWGERGLRETQYF.

By sample fraction, this clone is medium-sized. The CDR3 loop reads CASSMWEGQPQHF. CDR3 DNA: TGTGCCAGTAGTATGTGGGAGGGCCAGCCCCAGCATTTT. The chain couples TRBV19 to TRBJ1-5, with unresolved D. Germline CDR1 and CDR2: LNHDA and SQIVND (reference sequence). There are 13 residues in the CDR3. The V end was cut by 3 bases, the J end by 7 bases, with 10 bases between.

This clone was counted only a few times. The chain is built from TRBV30 and TRBJ1-4; D gene ambiguous. Germline V gives CDR1 GTSNPN, CDR2 SVGIG (reference sequence). The CDR3 is made up of 14 amino acids. V lost 0 bases and J 7 bases, leaving 12 bases between the germline ends. As DNA, the CDR3 is TGTGCCTGGAGTGTAGGTTGGGTTAGTGAAAAACTGTTTTTT. Its protein is CAWSVGWVSEKLFF. The entire variable domain, with the rest obtained from reference TRBV30 and TRBJ1-4, is as follows: SQTIHQWPATLVQPVGSPLSLECTVEGTSNPNLYWYRQAAGRGLQLLFYSVGIGQISSEVPQNLSASRPQDRQFILSSKKLLLSDSGFYLCAWSVGWVSEKLFFGSGTQLSVL.

The V gene is TRBV7-2, the J gene TRBJ1-2, with D possibly matching TRBD1 (5 bases). The germline CDR1 and CDR2 sequences are SGHTA and FQGNSA. The CDR3 sequence is 18 residues long. V was trimmed by 7 bases and J by 7 bases, leaving 31 bases between them. The CDR3 reads CASIALPGTAPLRGGYTF. The CDR3 DNA reads as TGTGCCAGCATAGCTCTACCGGGGACGGCGCCCTTGAGGGGTGGCTACACCTTC.

V and J are TRBV11-2 and TRBJ1-3; TRBD1 agrees at 9 bases. This CDR3 has 16 residues. Germline V gives CDR1 SGHAT, CDR2 FQNNGV. Germline trimming cut 5 bases from V and 2 bases from J; bases unmatched to any gene: 7. CDR3 residues: CASSPMDRGPGNTIYF. For the CDR3, the DNA is TGTGCCAGCAGCCCAATGGACAGGGGCCCTGGAAACACCATATATTTT.

Regarding this clone: Germline is not matched at one junction end, which may reflect a read error. This rearrangement joins TRBV28 to TRBJ1-5, with D unclear. This CDR3 spans 14 amino acids. Looked up from germline, CDR1 is MDHEN and CDR2 is SYDVKM. In nucleotides, the CDR3 is TGTGCCAACAGTCGGGAGGGTCGCAATCAGCCCCAGCATTTT. This codes for CANSREGRNQPQHF.

This clone was detected only once. V gene TRBV5-5 combines with J gene TRBJ2-2; unclear D gene. This CDR3 spans 11 amino acids. Germline CDR1 reads SGHKS; CDR2 reads YYEKEE (reference sequence). V shed 4 bases and J shed 10 bases, with 8 bases lying between them. The CDR3 sequence is CASSQILELFF. CDR3 nucleotide sequence: TGTGCCAGCAGCCAAATCCTGGAGCTGTTTTTT.

The chain joins TRBV4-1 to TRBJ1-6; 10 nucleotides match TRBD1. The germline CDR1 and CDR2 sequences are MGHRA and YSYEKL. This CDR3 has 16 residues. The J segment lost 7 bases and the V segment lost 1 base, leaving 4 bases of the junction unmatched. For the CDR3, the DNA is TGCGCCAGCAGCCAAGTCCCGACAGGGGGCAATTCACCCCTCCACTTT. As protein: CASSQVPTGGNSPLHF.

The genes are TRBV19 and TRBJ1-6; a possible D gene is TRBD1 (6 bases). CDR1 and CDR2 from the germline V gene are LNHDA and SQIVND (reference sequence). The CDR3 spans 18 residues. The V gene lost 3 bases and the J gene lost 1 base, with 16 bases spanning the gap. The CDR3 DNA sequence: TGTGCCAGTAGTATTGGGGCACGGGGGGCGTCCTATAATTCACCCCTCCACTTT. Translation gives CASSIGARGASYNSPLHF.

The CDR3 is CASSSRTQTQGYGEWETQYF. In DNA form, the CDR3 reads TGTGCCAGCAGCTCCCGCACCCAAACCCAAGGGTACGGGGAATGGGAGACCCAGTACTTC. The chain combines TRBV7-6 with TRBJ2-5; perhaps TRBD2 as D (5 bases). CDR1 is SGHVS and CDR2 is FNYEAQ in the germline V gene. With 4 bases removed from V and 5 bases from J, the gap between germline ends came to 32 bases. The CDR3 has 20 residues.

This clone has a single count. The chain is built from TRBV5-4 and TRBJ2-3, with D perhaps assigned TRBD1 or TRBD2 (5 bases each). Trimming cost V 2 bases and J 6 bases, with 7 bases left between them. The CDR3 length is 12 residues. Germline CDR1 SGHNT, CDR2 YYREEE (reference sequence). CDR3 sequence: CASSLEGDTQYF. The CDR3 DNA sequence: TGTGCCAGCAGCTTAGAGGGGGATACGCAGTATTTT.

This chain joins TRBV5-1 and TRBJ2-7, with D maybe TRBD2 (6 bases). The CDR3 is 16 amino acids. V dropped 1 base and J dropped 2 bases, with 16 bases sitting between them. Germline assignment: CDR1 SGHRS and CDR2 YFSETQ. The CDR3 bases are TGCGCCAGCAGCTTGAGGGTCGCGGGGACCACCTACGAGCAGTACTTC. Its translation is CASSLRVAGTTYEQYF. The full variable domain, with the rest looked up from reference TRBV5-1 and TRBJ2-7, is KAGVTQTPRYLIKTRGQQVTLSCSPISGHRSVSWYQQTPGQGLQFLFEYFSETQRNKGNFPGRFSGRQFSNSRSEMNVSTLELGDSALYLCASSLRVAGTTYEQYFGPGTRLTVT.

V is TRBV4-3 and J is TRBJ1-6, with D perhaps matching TRBD1 (6 bases). Trimming took off 3 bases at V and 5 bases at J, with 20 bases between the two ends. The germline CDR1 and CDR2 sequences are LGHNA and YSLEER. The CDR3 covers 18 residues. CDR3 sequence: CASSHATGGPFDNSPLHF. CDR3 in DNA: TGCGCCAGCAGCCATGCGACAGGAGGGCCTTTTGATAATTCACCCCTCCACTTT.

This clone was seen a single time. V and J are TRBV7-9 and TRBJ2-7; D is unclear. This CDR3 has 12 residues. Germline loops: CDR1 SEHNR, CDR2 FQNEAQ (reference sequence). Trimming removed 1 base from V and 2 bases from J, with 3 bases in between. DNA of the CDR3: TGTGCCAGCAGCTTAGGAACCTACGAGCAGTACTTC. It translates to CASSLGTYEQYF.

The chain is built from TRBV19 and TRBJ1-6, with a tentative D call TRBD1 (6 bases). The CDR3 runs 13 residues. Germline assignment: CDR1 LNHDA and CDR2 SQIVND (reference sequence). Trimming removed 3 bases at V and 9 bases at J, with 9 bases between. The CDR3 region has the DNA TGTGCCAGTAGTATTTGGGGGCGTTCACCCCTCCACTTT. Translated: CASSIWGRSPLHF. The full variable domain, its missing parts supplied by reference TRBV19 and TRBJ1-6, is DGGITQSPKYLFRKEGQNVTLSCEQNLNHDAMYWYRQDPGQGLRLIYYSQIVNDFQKGDIAEGYSVSREKKESFPLTVTSAQKNPTAFYLCASSIWGRSPLHFGNGTRLTVT.